These 18 T cell receptor beta chains share one sample of origin, sequenced in a study of vaccination and CD4 T cells after COVID-19. As for treatment: approximately nine-day PBMC culture with coronavirus spike peptide pools or control peptides (ViraFEST assay). Sequence data for DNA of cultured CD4+ T cells were generated by the Oncomine TCR Beta short-read assay. MiXCR, run by TCRdb on the PCR reads, gives a single entry per CDR3 protein. The sample includes fewer than 30,000 distinct CDR3 sequences, approximately 60% seen only once; the top ten take about a sixth. Their target antigens are unknown. Sequencing was performed on CD4+ T cells from blood, cultured in vitro, taken after SARS-CoV-2 vaccination. These receptors originate from a human donor who received a COVID-19 vaccine.

The chain carries TRBV19 and TRBJ1-1, with a tentative D call TRBD1 (6 bases). Trimming took 9 bases from V and 3 from J, leaving 23 bases between them. This CDR3 is built from 16 residues. Germline loops: CDR1 LNHDA, CDR2 SQIVND (reference sequence). The CDR3 region has the DNA TGTGCCAGCATTGAGGGGGGCGGATCGTTGGACACTGAAGCTTTCTTT. Its protein product is CASIEGGGSLDTEAFF. Full variable domain (outside the CDR3, taken from reference TRBV19 and TRBJ1-1): DGGITQSPKYLFRKEGQNVTLSCEQNLNHDAMYWYRQDPGQGLRLIYYSQIVNDFQKGDIAEGYSVSREKKESFPLTVTSAQKNPTAFYLCASIEGGGSLDTEAFFGQGTRLTVV.

The chain couples TRBV7-2 to TRBJ2-5; 7 bases are a match to TRBD2. Germline assignment: CDR1 SGHTA and CDR2 FQGNSA. Trimming took 4 bases from V and 0 from J; bases not matched to a gene: 8. There are 16 residues in the CDR3. CDR3 nucleotides: TGTGCCAGCAGCTGGTTTGGGGGGGTAGACCAAGAGACCCAGTACTTC. Residues: CASSWFGGVDQETQYF. Using reference TRBV7-2 and TRBJ2-5 for the parts outside the CDR3, the full variable domain is GAGVSQSPSNKVTEKGKDVELRCDPISGHTALYWYRQSLGQGLEFLIYFQGNSAPDKSGLPSDRFSAERTGGSVSTLTIQRTQQEDSAVYLCASSWFGGVDQETQYFGPGTRLLVL.

V is TRBV6-1 and J is TRBJ1-5; D remains ambiguous. The CDR3 sequence is 14 residues long. The V end lost 8 bases, the J end lost 4 bases, and 15 bases lay between the germline ends. Germline V gene sequence: CDR1 MNHNS, CDR2 SASEGT. This CDR3 reads CASSRGGSNQPQHF. The CDR3 coding sequence is TGTGCCAGCTCTCGGGGAGGATCAAATCAGCCCCAGCATTTT.

This clonotype was recorded a few times. The rearrangement links TRBV19 to TRBJ2-7; the D call may be TRBD1 or TRBD2 (5 bases each). V was pared by 6 bases and J by 1 base, with 13 bases between. CDR3 length equals 14 residues. Germline V lookup: CDR1 LNHDA, CDR2 SQIVND (reference sequence). This CDR3 reads CASRGTGPSYEQYF. DNA of the CDR3: TGTGCCAGTAGGGGGACGGGCCCATCCTACGAGCAGTACTTC.

This clonotype was seen only a few times. The rearrangement links TRBV25-1 to TRBJ2-5, with TRBD1 identical over 8 bases. V was clipped by 4 bases and J by 5 bases; unmatched bases: 9. CDR1 is MGHDK and CDR2 is SYGVNS in the germline V gene. The CDR3 has 15 residues. The CDR3 DNA follows: TGTGCCAGCAGTGCTCCCCAGGGGGCTGGGGAGACCCAGTACTTC. Its translation: CASSAPQGAGETQYF. Full variable domain (outside the CDR3, taken from reference TRBV25-1 and TRBJ2-5): EADIYQTPRYLVIGTGKKITLECSQTMGHDKMYWYQQDPGMELHLIHYSYGVNSTEKGDLSSESTVSRIRTEHFPLTLESARPSHTSQYLCASSAPQGAGETQYFGPGTRLLVL.

This clonotype appeared a few times. The chain uses TRBV19 and TRBJ1-1, with TRBD1 matching 8 bases. The CDR3 loop spans 11 amino acids. Germline-derived CDR1 and CDR2 are LNHDA and SQIVND (reference sequence). Written as DNA, the CDR3 is TGTGATGGGACAGGGAACACTGAAGCTTTCTTT. It translates to CDGTGNTEAFF.

Of note for this clonotype: The junction and the germline gene differ at one end; a read error may be behind it. J is TRBJ2-3 and V is TRBV30; no clear D gene. Germline CDR1 reads GTSNPN; CDR2 reads SVGIG (reference sequence). CDR3 length equals 16 residues. The CDR3 region is CAWSVGLGEGSDTQYF. The CDR3 DNA sequence: TGCGCCTGGAGTGTAGGGCTGGGCGAAGGGTCAGATACGCAGTATTTT.

The chain's CDR3 is CASRLAGISYEQYF. CDR3 coding DNA: TGTGCCAGCAGGTTGGCAGGGATTTCCTACGAGCAGTACTTC. The J gene is TRBJ2-7, the V gene TRBV7-2, with D possibly being TRBD1 (5 bases). The CDR3 covers 14 residues. With 6 bases removed from V and 1 base from J, the gap between germline ends came to 13 bases. CDR1 and CDR2 from the germline V gene are SGHTA and FQGNSA.

V gene TRBV7-9 combines with J gene TRBJ2-3; 8 bases line up with TRBD2. The V segment lost 5 bases and the J segment 0 bases; nucleotides outside the gene matches: 13. The CDR3 totals 18 residues. The germline CDR1 and CDR2 sequences are SEHNR and FQNEAQ (reference sequence). CDR3 loop: CASSPLPGTRISTDTQYF. CDR3 bases: TGTGCCAGCAGCCCCCTACCCGGGACTAGAATTAGCACAGATACGCAGTATTTT.

This clonotype was observed a few times. V usage is TRBV6-1 and J usage is TRBJ1-1, with D perhaps TRBD1 (6 bases). The CDR3 sequence is 14 residues long. CDR1 is MNHNS, CDR2 SASEGT, per germline. V was clipped by 4 bases and J by 6 bases, with 15 bases between them. The CDR3 loop is CASSGGIGGAEAFF. CDR3 coding DNA: TGTGCCAGCAGTGGGGGGATAGGGGGGGCTGAAGCTTTCTTT.

CDR3 sequence: CSARVRGTEAFF. CDR3 nucleotides: TGCAGTGCTAGAGTTCGTGGGACTGAAGCTTTCTTT. The V and J genes are TRBV20-1 and TRBJ1-1; D gene uncertain. The germline V gene has CDR1 DFQATT and CDR2 SNEGSKA (reference sequence). The V end lost 1 base, the J end lost 5 bases, and 8 bases lay between the germline ends. The CDR3 is 12 amino acids.

J is TRBJ1-5 and V is TRBV6-1; a possible D gene is TRBD1 (5 bases). The CDR3 is 15 residues long. Trimming pared 8 bases from V and 5 bases from J, leaving 19 bases between. Germline CDR1 and CDR2: MNHNS and SASEGT. This chain's CDR3 is CASDELPGPDQPQHF. CDR3 sequence (DNA): TGTGCCAGCGACGAGTTACCGGGGCCGGATCAGCCCCAGCATTTT.

In this sample, this clonotype turned up a few times. The V and J genes are TRBV12-3 or TRBV12-4 and TRBJ1-1; 9 bases align to TRBD1. CDR3 length: 15 residues. V lost 6 bases and J lost 1; bases outside the gene matches: 6. CDR3 sequence (DNA): TGTGCCAGCAGACTGGGACAGGGATCGAACACTGAAGCTTTCTTT. It is translated as CASRLGQGSNTEAFF.

The gene calls are TRBV12-3 or TRBV12-4 and TRBJ1-5, with D possibly TRBD1 on 5 matching bases. Trimming took 2 bases from V and 0 from J, leaving 20 bases between them. The length of the CDR3 is 19 residues. The CDR3 DNA reads as TGTGCCAGCAGTTTATACCCCATATCAGGGACTTATAGCAATCAGCCCCAGCATTTT. Translation gives CASSLYPISGTYSNQPQHF.

J is TRBJ2-2 and V is TRBV11-3, with 9 bases lining up with TRBD1. CDR3 length: 16 residues. CDR1 is SGHNT and CDR2 is YENEEA in the germline V gene. J gave up 3 bases and V 5 bases, and 7 bases lay outside the gene matches. The CDR3 is CASSLTGGADTGELFF. Here the CDR3 DNA reads TGTGCCAGCAGCCTTACAGGGGGCGCGGACACCGGGGAGCTGTTTTTT. Full variable domain (outside the CDR3, taken from reference TRBV11-3 and TRBJ2-2): EAGVVQSPRYKIIEKKQPVAFWCNPISGHNTLYWYLQNLGQGPELLIRYENEEAVDDSQLPKDRFSAERLKGVDSTLKIQPAELGDSAVYLCASSLTGGADTGELFFGEGSRLTVL.

This chain joins TRBV5-1 and TRBJ1-5; D gene uncertain. Trimming took 0 bases from V and 1 from J, leaving 14 bases between them. The CDR3 contains 17 residues. CDR1 is SGHRS, CDR2 YFSETQ, per germline. The DNA of the CDR3 is TGCGCCAGCAGCTTGGCCCAACAACTCCCAAGCAATCAGCCCCAGCATTTT. Translated: CASSLAQQLPSNQPQHF.

This clonotype was recorded a few times. The chain recombines TRBV2 with TRBJ1-1; possibly TRBD1 for D (5 bases). CDR3 length: 14 amino acids. In germline, CDR1 is SNHLY, CDR2 FYNNEI. Trimming stripped 2 bases from V and 5 bases from J, with 12 bases between. The CDR3 spells CASSEIEGVTEAFF. The CDR3 DNA follows: TGTGCCAGCAGTGAAATTGAAGGGGTGACTGAAGCTTTCTTT.

V gene TRBV6-1 combines with J gene TRBJ2-7, with a possible D match to TRBD1 (6 bases). V gave up 6 bases and J gave up 2 bases, with 11 bases separating them. The CDR3 runs 13 residues. Germline CDR1 MNHNS, CDR2 SASEGT. The CDR3 region has the DNA TGTGCCAGCAGCCGTACAGGGCCCTACGAGCAGTACTTC. Protein sequence: CASSRTGPYEQYF.